Described below is a single TCR beta chain sequence and its context. Its antigen is not identified. At one of its ends the junction is not consistent with the germline gene, which may arise from a read error. The CDR3 consists of 14 residues. Germline V gene lookup returns CDR1 MNHEY and CDR2 SVGAGI. This entry belongs to a study of tumor and adjacent non-tumor tissue in lung cancer. In the study overall: The patients, approximately 9 men and several women, were about 31 to 76 with stage I to III disease.

TCRbeta libraries were built with three rounds of nested PCR, modified from ARM-PCR. Each CDR3 protein gets one entry after TCRdb re-called the multiplex PCR reads with MiXCR. The data show fewer than 85,000 distinct CDR3 sequences, 73% seen once. Overall study findings and caveats: Tumor TCR diversity, when higher, was linked to shorter survival.

No cell sorting was done before RNA was extracted from the tissue. The sample comprised lung tumor tissue. This chain connects TRBV6-5 to TRBJ1-1; D might be TRBD1 (5 bases). The clonotype originates from a man aged 55 to 70 with non-small cell lung cancer. CDR3 loop: CTSSRQNPNTEAFF. In DNA form, the CDR3 reads TGTACCAGCAGCCGACAGAACCCGAACACTGAAGCTTTCTTT.